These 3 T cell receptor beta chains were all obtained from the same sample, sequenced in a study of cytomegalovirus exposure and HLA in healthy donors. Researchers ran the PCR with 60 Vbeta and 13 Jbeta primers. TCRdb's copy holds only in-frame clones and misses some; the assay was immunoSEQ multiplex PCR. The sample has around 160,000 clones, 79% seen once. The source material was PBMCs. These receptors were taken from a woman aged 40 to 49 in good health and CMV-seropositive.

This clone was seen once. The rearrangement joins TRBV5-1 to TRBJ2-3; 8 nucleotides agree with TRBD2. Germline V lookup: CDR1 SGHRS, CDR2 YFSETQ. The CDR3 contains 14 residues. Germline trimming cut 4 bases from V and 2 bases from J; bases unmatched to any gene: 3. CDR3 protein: CASSGGGPTDTQYF. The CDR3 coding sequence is TGCGCCAGCAGCGGCGGGGGGCCCACAGATACGCAGTATTTT.

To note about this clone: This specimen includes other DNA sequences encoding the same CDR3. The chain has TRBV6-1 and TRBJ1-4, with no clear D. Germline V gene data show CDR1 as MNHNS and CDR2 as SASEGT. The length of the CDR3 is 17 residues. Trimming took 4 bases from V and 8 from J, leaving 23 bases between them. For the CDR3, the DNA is TGTGCCAGCAGTGCCTTACCCGCAACTGGACTCGAAGAAAAACTGTTTTTT. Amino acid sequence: CASSALPATGLEEKLFF.

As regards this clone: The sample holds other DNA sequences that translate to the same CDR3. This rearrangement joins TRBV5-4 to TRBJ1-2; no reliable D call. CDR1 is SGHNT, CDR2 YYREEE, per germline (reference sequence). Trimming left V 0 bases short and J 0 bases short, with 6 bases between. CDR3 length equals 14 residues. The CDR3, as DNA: TGTGCCAGCAGCTTGGTGGCAGCTAACTATGGCTACACCTTC. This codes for CASSLVAANYGYTF. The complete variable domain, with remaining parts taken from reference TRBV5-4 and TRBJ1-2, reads ETGVTQSPTHLIKTRGQQVTLRCSSQSGHNTVSWYQQALGQGPQFIFQYYREEENGRGNFPPRFSGLQFPNYSSELNVNALELDDSALYLCASSLVAANYGYTFGSGTRLTVV.